The entry below gives a single T cell receptor beta chain sequence along with its context. CDR3 length: 13 residues. The germline V gene has CDR1 SNHLY and CDR2 FYNNEI. Trimming left V 2 bases short and J 2 bases short, with 5 bases between. The sample originates from a study of blood T cell repertoires in COVID-19. Original processing notes: Amplifying reference gene primers gave estimates of nucleated cell counts. The repertoire was sequenced with immunoSEQ multiplex PCR; TCRdb's copy has only in-frame clones and lacks some. V, J and clone size are those of that table, while D and trimming were read from the DNA. The sample has around 95,000 clones, over 75% seen once; the top ten hold about 5.5%.

The sample taken for sequencing was peripheral blood. This sequence was found in a middle-aged man with acute or convalescent COVID-19. V usage is TRBV2 and J usage is TRBJ2-3, with unresolved D. Written as DNA, the CDR3 is TGTGCCAGCAGTGAACGTAACACAGATACGCAGTATTTT. The encoded protein is CASSERNTDTQYF.